The clone carrying this TCR beta chain has only one observation. Its specificity is not known. CDR1 and CDR2 from the germline V gene are MNHEY and SMNVEV (reference sequence). V lost 6 bases and J lost 8, with 13 bases in between. The CDR3 is 13 residues long. 13 Jbeta primers and 60 Vbeta primers were used for the PCR. Sequenced by immunoSEQ multiplex PCR; TCRdb stores in-frame clones only, minus some. This table has hundreds of thousands of clones, roughly 80% appearing once. This entry is derived from a study of cytomegalovirus exposure and HLA in healthy donors. Study-wide points: Most TCRs appeared rarely, but some public TCRs recurred in many donors.

This TCR derives from a girl aged 10 to 17 in good health and CMV-seronegative. The sequenced sample consisted of PBMCs. The V gene is TRBV27, the J gene TRBJ1-4; possibly TRBD1 for D (5 bases). The CDR3 loop is CASSRNRREKLFF. In DNA form, the CDR3 reads TGTGCCAGCAGCAGAAACAGGAGAGAAAAACTGTTTTTT.